This TCR beta chain was identified in a study of T-cell memory formation after mild COVID-19. Germline V gene lookup returns CDR1 SQVTM and CDR2 ANQGSEA. The CDR3 runs 14 residues. V was trimmed by 5 bases and J by 3 bases, leaving 16 bases between them. This clonotype was picked up a small number of times. Its antigen is undetermined. Overall study results and limits: Contracting CD4+ clones lay largely in CM and EM, with CD8+ ones residing in EMRA. Some clones that responded were present in memory (sampled pre-infection), which suggests cross-reactive memory joined.

A single record per CDR3 protein comes from TCRdb applying MiXCR to the 5' RACE reads. The sample has 400,000 to 500,000 distinct CDR3 sequences, 20% seen once. The chain couples TRBV29-1 to TRBJ1-2; D is uncertain. The sequenced material came from PBMCs or a T cell subset sorted from them (not recorded which). The sequence derives from an adult woman who had mild COVID-19 (a few samples of this study predate the infection). Cell type and time point are not known. CDR3: CSVLRREGDYGYTF. The CDR3 coding sequence is TGCAGCGTTTTGAGGAGAGAGGGCGACTATGGCTACACCTTC.